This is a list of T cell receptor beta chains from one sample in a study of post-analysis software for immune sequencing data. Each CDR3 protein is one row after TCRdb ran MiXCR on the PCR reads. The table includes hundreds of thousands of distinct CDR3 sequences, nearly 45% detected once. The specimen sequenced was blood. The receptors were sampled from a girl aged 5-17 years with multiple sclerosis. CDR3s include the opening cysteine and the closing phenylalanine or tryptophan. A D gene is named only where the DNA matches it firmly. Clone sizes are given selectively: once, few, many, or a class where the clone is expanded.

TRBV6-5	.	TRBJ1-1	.	CASPRPGTTEAFF	TGTGCCAGCCCCCGTCCCGGGACAACTGAAGCTTTCTTT
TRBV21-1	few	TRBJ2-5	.	CASSAPDNRTRWTQYF	TGTGCCAGCAGCGCCCCGGATAACCGTACCCGGTGGACCCAGTACTTC
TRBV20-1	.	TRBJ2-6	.	CSASLLQRRVAISGANVLTF	TGCAGTGCGTCTCTCCTCCAACGGAGAGTCGCTATCTCTGGGGCCAACGTCCTGACTTTC
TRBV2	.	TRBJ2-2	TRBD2	CASSERGLADWKLFF	TGTGCCAGCAGTGAACGGGGACTAGCGGATTGGAAGCTGTTTTTT
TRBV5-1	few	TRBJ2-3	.	CASSLAPPSASTDTQYF	TGCGCCAGCAGCTTGGCACCTCCTAGCGCGAGCACAGATACGCAGTATTTT
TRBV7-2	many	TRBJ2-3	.	CASSLVGWYSSTDTQYF	TGTGCCAGCAGCTTAGTGGGGTGGTACTCTAGCACAGATACGCAGTATTTT
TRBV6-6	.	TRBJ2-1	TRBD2	CASSWTSGSYNEQFF	TGTGCCAGCAGTTGGACTAGCGGGAGCTACAATGAGCAGTTCTTC
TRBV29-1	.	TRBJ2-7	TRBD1	CSAIEGTGYEQYF	TGCAGCGCTATAGAAGGGACAGGCTACGAGCAGTACTTC
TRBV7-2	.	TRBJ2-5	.	CASSFGLLPLRETQYF	TGTGCCAGCAGCTTCGGACTGTTGCCACTCCGGGAGACCCAGTACTTC
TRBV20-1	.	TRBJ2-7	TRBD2	CSARDSGRPQGDEQYF	TGCAGTGCTAGGGATAGCGGGAGGCCCCAGGGCGACGAGCAGTACTTC
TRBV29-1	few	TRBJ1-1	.	CSVRGDRMNTEAFF	TGCAGCGTCAGGGGTGACCGAATGAACACTGAAGCTTTCTTT
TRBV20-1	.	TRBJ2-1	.	CSAPVGEQFF	TGCAGTGCCCCCGTGGGTGAGCAGTTCTTC
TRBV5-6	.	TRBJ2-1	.	CASMDTGYNEQFF	TGTGCCAGCATGGATACGGGGTACAATGAGCAGTTCTTC
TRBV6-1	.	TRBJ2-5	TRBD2	CASSDAGGRSEQYF	TGTGCCAGCAGTGATGCGGGAGGCCGCTCGGAGCAGTACTTC
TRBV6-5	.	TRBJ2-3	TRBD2	CASSFERGSTDTQYF	TGTGCCAGCAGTTTCGAGCGGGGAAGCACAGATACGCAGTATTTT
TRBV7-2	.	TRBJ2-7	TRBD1	CASSASGTGEFEQYF	TGTGCCAGCAGCGCTTCCGGGACAGGCGAGTTCGAGCAGTACTTC
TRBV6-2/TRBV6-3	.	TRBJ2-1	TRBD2	CASSYSGTSGKNEQFF	TGTGCCAGCAGTTACTCTGGGACTAGCGGGAAAAATGAGCAGTTCTTC
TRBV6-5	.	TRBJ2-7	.	CASTGTAPYEQYF	TGTGCCAGCACCGGGACGGCCCCCTACGAGCAGTACTTC
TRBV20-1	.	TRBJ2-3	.	CSAGLTGSLTQYF	TGCAGTGCTGGACTAACGGGTTCCCTTACACAGTATTTT
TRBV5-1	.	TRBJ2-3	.	CASSQGDSTDTQYF	TGCGCCAGCAGTCAGGGCGATAGCACAGATACGCAGTATTTT
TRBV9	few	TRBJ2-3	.	CASSVGAGADTDTQYF	TGTGCCAGCAGCGTAGGGGCAGGGGCGGACACAGATACGCAGTATTTT
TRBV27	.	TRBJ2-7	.	CASRFQSGTYEQYF	TGTGCCAGCAGGTTTCAATCTGGTACCTACGAGCAGTACTTC
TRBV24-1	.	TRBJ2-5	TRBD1	CATSDRQGAEETQYF	TGTGCCACCAGTGATAGACAGGGGGCGGAGGAGACCCAGTACTTC
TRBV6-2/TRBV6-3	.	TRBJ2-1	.	CAGSYRYSSNNEQFF	TGTGCCGGCAGCTACCGCTACTCCTCAAACAATGAGCAGTTCTTC
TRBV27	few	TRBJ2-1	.	CASSSGWGGITRSYNEQFF	TGTGCCAGCAGTTCAGGGTGGGGGGGCATTACCCGCTCCTACAATGAGCAGTTCTTC
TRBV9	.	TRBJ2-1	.	CASSVGDTIYNEQFF	TGTGCCAGCAGCGTAGGAGACACAATTTACAATGAGCAGTTCTTC
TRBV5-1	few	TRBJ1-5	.	CASSPDPDSNQPQHF	TGCGCCAGCAGCCCCGACCCGGATAGCAATCAGCCCCAGCATTTT
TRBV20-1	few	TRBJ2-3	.	CRAGDTQYF	TGCAGGGCGGGGGATACGCAGTATTTT
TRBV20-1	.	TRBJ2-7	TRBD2	CSAPASGSVEQYF	TGCAGTGCCCCCGCTAGCGGGAGCGTCGAGCAGTACTTC
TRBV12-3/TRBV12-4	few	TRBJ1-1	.	CASSLGLLNTEAFF	TGTGCCAGCAGTTTGGGCTTGCTGAACACTGAAGCTTTCTTT
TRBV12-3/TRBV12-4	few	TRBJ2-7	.	CASSLKQSHQINYEQYF	TGTGCCAGCAGCCTTAAACAGAGCCATCAAATAAACTACGAGCAGTACTTC
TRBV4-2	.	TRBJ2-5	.	CAGSQGDIQETQYF	TGTGCCGGCAGCCAAGGGGACATTCAAGAGACCCAGTACTTC
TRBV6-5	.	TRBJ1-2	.	CASSYQGRYGYTF	TGTGCCAGCAGTTATCAGGGGCGGTATGGCTACACCTTC
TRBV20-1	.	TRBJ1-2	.	CSASLPENFYGYTF	TGCAGTGCTTCTCTACCTGAAAACTTCTATGGCTACACCTTC
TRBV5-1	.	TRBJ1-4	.	CASSSTGLEGEKLFF	TGCGCCAGCAGCTCAACAGGGTTGGAGGGTGAAAAACTGTTTTTT
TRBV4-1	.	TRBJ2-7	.	CASSQAPPGRAAYEQYF	TGCGCCAGCAGCCAAGCCCCCCCGGGCAGGGCTGCCTACGAGCAGTACTTC
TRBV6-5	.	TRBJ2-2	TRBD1	CASSYGQGGPAGELFF	TGTGCCAGCAGTTACGGACAGGGGGGGCCTGCCGGGGAGCTGTTTTTT
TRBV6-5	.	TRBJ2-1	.	CASSYSPGGETQFF	TGTGCCAGCAGTTACTCCCCAGGAGGCGAGACCCAGTTCTTC
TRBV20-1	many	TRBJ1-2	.	CSARTLNYGYTF	TGCAGTGCTAGGACGCTTAACTATGGCTACACCTTC
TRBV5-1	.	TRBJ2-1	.	CASSSDSPYNEQFF	TGCGCCAGCAGCTCGGACAGTCCCTACAATGAGCAGTTCTTC
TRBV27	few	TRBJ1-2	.	CASSLNGRNYGYTF	TGTGCCAGCAGTTTAAATGGACGCAACTATGGCTACACCTTC
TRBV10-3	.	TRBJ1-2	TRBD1	CAISDDRDYGYTF	TGTGCCATCAGCGACGACAGGGACTATGGCTACACCTTC
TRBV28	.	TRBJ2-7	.	CASRWQSSYEQYF	TGTGCCAGCAGGTGGCAGTCTTCCTACGAGCAGTACTTC
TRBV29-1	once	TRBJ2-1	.	CSVAVAGTSYNEQFF	TGCAGCGTTGCTGTCGCGGGAACTTCCTACAATGAGCAGTTCTTC
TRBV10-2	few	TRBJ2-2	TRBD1	CASSGPGTGNTGELFF	TGCGCCAGCAGTGGCCCCGGGACAGGGAACACCGGGGAGCTGTTTTTT
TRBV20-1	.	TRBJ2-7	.	CSARDWAYVQYF	TGCAGTGCTAGAGATTGGGCCTACGTGCAGTACTTC
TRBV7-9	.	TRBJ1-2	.	CASSAREGSPAGYTF	TGTGCCAGCAGCGCTCGGGAGGGGTCTCCGGCTGGCTACACCTTC
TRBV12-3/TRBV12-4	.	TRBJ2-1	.	CASSFGASSNEQFF	TGTGCCAGCAGTTTCGGAGCCTCTAGCAATGAGCAGTTCTTC
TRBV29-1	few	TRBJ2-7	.	CSGGKGGVPYEQYF	TGCAGTGGGGGGAAAGGGGGGGTCCCCTACGAGCAGTACTTC
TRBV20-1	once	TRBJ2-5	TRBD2	CSARPRLAHSQETQYF	TGCAGTGCTAGACCCCGACTAGCGCATTCCCAAGAGACCCAGTACTTC
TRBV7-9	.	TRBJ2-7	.	CASSLVGTRSDEQYF	TGTGCCAGCAGCTTAGTAGGGACCCGATCTGACGAGCAGTACTTC
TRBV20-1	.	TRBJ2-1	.	CSARGSRAYNEQFF	TGCAGTGCTAGGGGGTCCCGGGCCTACAATGAGCAGTTCTTC